This T cell receptor beta chain was sequenced in a study of vaccination and CD4 T cells after COVID-19. Overall study context: Convalescent donors were composed of six males and four females, of whom two were Hispanic. Blood was drawn a median around 70 days post second dose, range 14 to 241. Each of the control cultures got a CEFX pool, an HIV-1 Nef pool, or no peptide. Notes on the study in general: Although the median of SARS-CoV-2-reactive clonotypes rose from about 20 to 38, the change was not significant.

Once obtained from cultured CD4+ T cells, the DNA was sequenced using the Oncomine TCR Beta short-read assay. TCRdb used MiXCR to reprocess the PCR reads, holding one entry per CDR3 protein. The sample consists of under 15,000 distinct CDR3 sequences, about three quarters of them appearing once. The treatment: roughly ten-day PBMC culture with coronavirus spike peptide pools or control peptides (ViraFEST assay). In germline, CDR1 is DFQATT, CDR2 SNEGSKA (reference sequence). The length of the CDR3 is 12 residues. Trimming stripped 4 bases from V and 5 bases from J, with 8 bases between. Worth noting for this clonotype: Its antigen is not identified.

Sequenced: CD4+ T cells from blood, cultured in vitro. The chain carries TRBV20-1 and TRBJ1-4; a possible D gene is TRBD1 (6 bases). This sequence originates from a human donor who had recovered from COVID-19. The DNA for the CDR3 is TGCAGTGCTAAGGGGGACAATGAAAAACTGTTTTTT. Translated, it gives CSAKGDNEKLFF.